This TCR beta chain comes out of a study of cytotoxic CD8 clonotypes in ibrutinib-treated CLL. General study findings and limits: Clonality rose at ibrutinib response and fell back toward baseline at progression. On treatment, the uncommon public clonotypes contracted or remained stable.

The repertoire was sequenced with immunoSEQ multiplex PCR; TCRdb's copy has only in-frame clones and lacks some. The table lists approximately 350,000 clones, over 60% of them singletons, with 6.3% in the top ten. V was trimmed by 4 bases and J by 2 bases, leaving 12 bases between them. The germline V gene encodes CDR1 SGHTA and CDR2 FQGNSA. CDR3 length equals 15 residues. This clone was recorded only once. The antigen is undetermined. The TCR originated in a human donor with chronic lymphocytic leukemia. This material consisted of PBMCs, taken after 36 months of ibrutinib treatment. The chain combines TRBV7-2 with TRBJ1-3, with D tentatively TRBD1 (6 bases). CDR3 in amino acids: CASSSTGFTGNTIYF. As DNA, the CDR3 is TGTGCCAGCAGCTCCACAGGGTTCACTGGAAACACCATATATTTT.